This T cell receptor beta chain stems from a study of blood T cell repertoires in COVID-19. V lost 0 bases and J 2 bases, leaving 11 bases between the germline ends. CDR3 length: 15 amino acids. Germline V gives CDR1 SGHRS, CDR2 YFSETQ. The repertoire was sequenced with immunoSEQ multiplex PCR; TCRdb's copy has only in-frame clones and lacks some. The table lists 250,000 or so clones, about nine tenths of them singletons. What was sequenced was peripheral blood. The TCR originated in a man between 60 and 70 years old with acute or convalescent COVID-19. The rearrangement joins TRBV5-1 to TRBJ2-5, with D unresolved. The CDR3 spells CASSLDLAEQETQYF. The CDR3 DNA reads TGCGCCAGCAGCTTGGATTTAGCAGAGCAAGAGACCCAGTACTTC.